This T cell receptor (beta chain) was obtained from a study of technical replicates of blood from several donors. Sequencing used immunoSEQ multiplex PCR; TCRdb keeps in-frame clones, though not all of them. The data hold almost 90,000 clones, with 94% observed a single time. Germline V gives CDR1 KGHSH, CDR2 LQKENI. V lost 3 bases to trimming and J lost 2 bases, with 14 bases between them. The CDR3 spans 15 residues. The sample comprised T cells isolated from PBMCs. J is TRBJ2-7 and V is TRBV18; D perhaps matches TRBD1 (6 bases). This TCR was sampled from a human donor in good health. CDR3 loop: CASSPYQGSAYEQYF. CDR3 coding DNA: TGTGCCAGCTCACCCTATCAGGGGTCGGCCTACGAGCAGTACTTC.